In this sample, the clone carrying this T cell receptor (beta chain) turned up once. Its antigen remains unidentified. The data originate from a study of a mutant IDH1 vaccine in newly diagnosed glioma. About the study: Beginning 4-6 weeks after radiotherapy alone, or with temozolomide cycles, vaccination took place.

Sample time point: week 5, during vaccination. A single vaccine dose contained 300 ug of mutant IDH1 20-mer peptide, and topical imiquimod was used with it. J gave up 4 bases and V 4 bases, and 11 bases lay outside the gene matches. This CDR3 comprises 16 residues. From germline, CDR1 is SGHDN and CDR2 FVKESK. Sequencing used immunoSEQ multiplex PCR; TCRdb keeps in-frame clones, though not all of them. This table holds under 70,000 clones, around 81% found once. The rearrangement joins TRBV14 to TRBJ2-3, with 7 bases lining up with TRBD1. Sequenced here: PBMCs, sampled from a glioma patient whose treatment included an IDH1 peptide vaccine. The TCR was taken from a man aged 25 to 45 with glioma. In DNA form, the CDR3 reads TGTGCCAGCAGCCGAGGCACAGGGGTCCGCGCAGATACGCAGTATTTT. This codes for CASSRGTGVRADTQYF.